Described below is a single TCR beta chain sequence and its context. Individuals drawn from approximately 26 US areas were roughly 18 to 100 years old. Recovery meant two consecutive negative NP/OP PCR tests, professional clearance, or resolved symptoms. Trimming at V came to 1 base and at J to 7 bases, leaving 5 bases not matched to a gene. The V gene's germline CDR1 is SGHAT and CDR2 FQNNGV. This CDR3 region has 14 residues. This sample stems from a study of blood T cell repertoires in COVID-19. Study-level background: Sources were T cells, B-cell-depleted T cells, or PBMCs; the material itself was cDNA or gDNA.

Assay: immunoSEQ multiplex PCR; the TCRdb copy retains only in-frame clones and omits some. The table records 200,000 or so clones, 80% to 85% of them present only once. The V and J genes are TRBV11-2 and TRBJ1-2, with 8 bases lining up with TRBD1. The clonotype was recovered from a man aged 40-55 years who had recovered from COVID-19. The sample taken for sequencing was PBMCs or T cells enriched from blood (not recorded which). The CDR3 region is CASSLAQGASGYTF. CDR3 bases: TGTGCCAGCAGCTTAGCTCAGGGGGCATCTGGCTACACCTTC.